This TCR beta chain appears in the sequencing data of a study of blood T cells in healthy people across ages. The length of the CDR3 is 14 residues. Germline CDR1 and CDR2: LNHNV and YYDKDF (reference sequence). With 1 base removed from V and 4 bases from J, the gap between germline ends came to 9 bases. In this sample, this clonotype turned up many times. Its antigen remains unidentified. Study-wide results and caveats: Changes in expanded clonotypes were possibly confounded, as the CMV status of donors was unknown. Estimated diversity across one million T cells was deemed an underestimate.

Through a sample-barcoded 5' primer and a J-beta primer mix, a second PCR was run for roughly 7 to 12 cycles. TCRdb passed the 5' RACE reads through MiXCR, listing each CDR3 protein once. Of around 1.1 million distinct CDR3 sequences listed, approximately 38% are singletons. Sequenced material: blood. This TCR was sampled from a man younger than 35 in good health. The V call is TRBV15, the J call TRBJ2-3; D possibly corresponds to TRBD2 (5 bases). CDR3 protein: CATSRVTGSDTQYF. In nucleotides, the CDR3 is TGTGCCACCAGCAGAGTCACGGGATCAGATACGCAGTATTTT.